This TCR beta chain emerged from a study of cytomegalovirus exposure and HLA in healthy donors. This PCR relied on a set of 60 Vbeta primers and 13 Jbeta primers. Sequencing was performed with immunoSEQ multiplex PCR; in TCRdb, only in-frame clones are kept and a portion is missing. Of about 140,000 clones listed, around 57% are singletons. Germline-derived CDR1 and CDR2 are MDHEN and SYDVKM. This CDR3 contains 14 residues. The V end was cut by 5 bases, the J end by 0 bases, with 10 bases between. The sequenced sample was PBMCs. This clonotype was sampled from a male donor in good health and CMV-seronegative. V usage is TRBV28 and J usage is TRBJ1-1, with TRBD1 as a possible D gene (5 bases). The CDR3 sequence: CASSPGDMNTEAFF. The CDR3 DNA follows: TGTGCCAGCAGTCCGGGGGATATGAACACTGAAGCTTTCTTT.